Each of the 25 T cell receptor beta chains below was sequenced from the same sample in a study of human T cells and chemical hapten exposure. TCRdb ran MiXCR on the RACE reads and lists one entry per CDR3 protein. Of 380,000 or so distinct CDR3 sequences listed, more than 4.5% are singletons. Time point meaning: patch test 1, 2 weeks after DPC sensitization. The treatment is: therapeutic diphenylcyclopropenone sensitization with weekly scalp DPC. This specimen was whole blood, taken in connection with sensitization to the hapten diphenylcyclopropenone (DPC). The source of these receptors is a woman aged 50 to 65 with alopecia areata. Some clones in this sample may be carry-over from other donors' samples.

This clonotype was seen at least ten times. The chain is built from TRBV6-5 and TRBJ2-7; 7 bases agree with TRBD2. This CDR3 comprises 14 residues. CDR1 is MNHEY, CDR2 SVGAGI, per germline. V lost 2 bases to trimming and J lost 2 bases; unmatched junction nucleotides: 3. The CDR3 loop reads CASSYASGTYEQYF. In DNA, the CDR3 is TGTGCCAGCAGTTACGCTAGCGGTACCTACGAGCAGTACTTC.

This clonotype was detected only a few times. The chain uses TRBV13 and TRBJ2-1; D is possibly TRBD1 (6 bases). Per germline, CDR1 PRHDT and CDR2 FYEKMQ (reference sequence). The CDR3 has 15 amino acids. V was trimmed by 4 bases and J by 7 bases, leaving 17 bases between them. CDR3: CASSYSGVSLNEQFF. DNA of the CDR3: TGTGCCAGCAGCTACTCAGGGGTTTCTCTGAATGAGCAGTTCTTC.

This clonotype was found a few times. The chain carries TRBV9 and TRBJ2-2, with 7 positions matching TRBD2. Germline CDR1 reads SGDLS; CDR2 reads YYNGEE. Unmatched junction bases numbered 12, after V lost 3 bases and J lost 4 bases. The CDR3 sequence is 17 residues long. The CDR3 loop reads CASSDRVRGGSTGELFF. For the CDR3, the DNA is TGTGCCAGCAGCGACCGGGTCCGGGGAGGGAGCACCGGGGAGCTGTTTTTT.

The table lists this clonotype with many counts. The rearrangement joins TRBV25-1 to TRBJ2-1, with TRBD2 as a possible D gene (5 bases). The CDR3 has 13 residues. Germline V gene lookup returns CDR1 MGHDK and CDR2 SYGVNS. Trimming took 6 bases from V and 10 from J, leaving 16 bases between them. Written as DNA, the CDR3 is TGTGCCAGCAGGGACTCACCCGGTGAGGAGCAGTTCTTC. It codes for CASRDSPGEEQFF.

This clonotype was seen a handful of times. V gene TRBV5-1 combines with J gene TRBJ2-3, with D possibly being TRBD2 (6 bases). With 7 bases removed from V and 1 base from J, the gap between germline ends came to 22 bases. The CDR3 length is 17 residues. The germline gives CDR1 SGHRS, CDR2 YFSETQ. The CDR3 nucleotides are TGCGCCAGCTCCGGGGGAGTCGGCGTCTCTGGCACAGATACGCAGTATTTT. This codes for CASSGGVGVSGTDTQYF. The complete variable domain, with remaining parts taken from reference TRBV5-1 and TRBJ2-3, reads KAGVTQTPRYLIKTRGQQVTLSCSPISGHRSVSWYQQTPGQGLQFLFEYFSETQRNKGNFPGRFSGRQFSNSRSEMNVSTLELGDSALYLCASSGGVGVSGTDTQYFGPGTRLTVL.

Ten or more counts support this clonotype. The V gene is TRBV24-1, the J gene TRBJ1-1; no clear D. The germline CDR1 and CDR2 sequences are KGHDR and SFDVKD. V lost 3 bases, J lost 9 bases, and 13 bases lay in between. This CDR3 comprises 13 residues. The CDR3 spells CATSDSRTSKAFF. In DNA, the CDR3 is TGTGCCACCAGTGATAGTAGAACTTCAAAAGCTTTCTTT.

CDR3: CASSSGPEWHSPLHF. The CDR3 DNA is TGTGCCAGCAGTTCGGGACCCGAGTGGCATTCACCCCTCCACTTT. The V gene is TRBV6-5, the J gene TRBJ1-6; a weak D match, TRBD1 (5 bases). The CDR3 spans 15 residues. The germline gives CDR1 MNHEY, CDR2 SVGAGI. V dropped 4 bases and J dropped 8 bases, with 15 bases sitting between them.

This clonotype was recorded at least ten times. The genes are TRBV7-6 and TRBJ2-4; 9 bases line up with TRBD1. Germline CDR1 and CDR2: SGHVS and FNYEAQ. The CDR3 contains 15 residues. The J segment lost 0 bases and the V segment lost 5 bases, leaving 2 bases of the junction unmatched. This chain's CDR3 is CASSPDRGAKNIQYF. The CDR3 bases are TGTGCCAGCAGCCCGGACAGGGGAGCCAAAAACATTCAGTACTTC. The variable domain in full, with the rest retrieved from reference TRBV7-6 and TRBJ2-4, is GAGVSQSPRYKVTKRGQDVALRCDPISGHVSLYWYRQALGQGPEFLTYFNYEAQQDKSGLPNDRFSAERPEGSISTLTIQRTEQRDSAMYRCASSPDRGAKNIQYFGAGTRLSVL.

This clonotype has at least ten counts. The chain is built from TRBV15 and TRBJ2-2, with D hard to call. The CDR3 length is 15 residues. V was shortened by 1 base and J by 1 base, with 7 bases between the two germline ends. CDR1 is LNHNV, CDR2 YYDKDF, per germline (reference sequence). The CDR3 loop is CATSRAGGNTGELFF. CDR3 bases: TGTGCCACCAGCAGAGCCGGCGGGAACACCGGGGAGCTGTTTTTT.

This chain uses TRBV6-2 or TRBV6-3 with TRBJ1-1; D uncertain. The CDR3 consists of 15 residues. V was shortened by 6 bases and J by 0 bases, with 14 bases between the two germline ends. Germline CDR1 and CDR2: MNHEY and SVGEGT. The CDR3 DNA reads TGTGCCAGCAGCCCACCACCGGGCTTGAACACTGAAGCTTTCTTT. It translates to CASSPPPGLNTEAFF.

The rearrangement links TRBV23-1 to TRBJ2-1; TRBD1 matches 7 bases. TRBV23-1 is an open reading frame whose function is uncertain. The trim removed 10 bases at V and 3 bases at J, leaving 24 bases unmatched. This CDR3 has 19 amino acids. The CDR3 sequence is CANEGQTRSIGFFYNEQFF. CDR3 DNA sequence: TGCGCCAATGAGGGACAGACTCGCTCCATAGGGTTTTTCTACAATGAGCAGTTCTTC.

This clonotype has more than one count but fewer than ten. The rearrangement links TRBV13 to TRBJ2-1, with TRBD1 as a possible D gene (5 bases). Trimming stripped 8 bases from V and 0 bases from J, with 14 bases between. Germline V gene data show CDR1 as PRHDT and CDR2 as FYEKMQ (reference sequence). This CDR3 spans 15 amino acids. CDR3 sequence: CASQGRLHSYNEQFF. CDR3 coding DNA: TGTGCCAGCCAGGGAAGGCTTCACTCCTACAATGAGCAGTTCTTC.

This clonotype has at least ten counts. The genes are TRBV20-1 and TRBJ1-5; perhaps TRBD1 as D (6 bases). Germline V gene sequence: CDR1 DFQATT, CDR2 SNEGSKA (reference sequence). The CDR3 totals 14 residues. V was cut by 6 bases and J by 0 bases, with 12 bases left in between. The CDR3 spells CSARDNYSNQPQHF. For the CDR3, the DNA is TGCAGTGCCCGGGACAATTATAGCAATCAGCCCCAGCATTTT.

CDR3 region: CASRHQGLFYGYTF. The CDR3 region has the DNA TGTGCCAGCAGGCACCAGGGGTTATTCTATGGCTACACCTTC. The chain joins TRBV5-4 to TRBJ1-2, with D perhaps matching TRBD1 (6 bases). This CDR3 is 14 amino acids long. The V end was cut by 5 bases, the J end by 4 bases, with 15 bases between. Germline V CDR1 and CDR2: SGHNT, YYREEE (reference sequence).

There are many counts of this clonotype. V usage is TRBV7-9 and J usage is TRBJ1-5; 8 bases align to TRBD1. Germline CDR1 and CDR2: SEHNR and FQNEAQ (reference sequence). J gave up 5 bases and V 5 bases, and 17 bases lay outside the gene matches. The CDR3 is 18 amino acids. CDR3 DNA: TGTGCCAGCAGCCAGGGGACAGGCACTCCGCGGGGCGATCAGCCCCAGCATTTT. Protein sequence: CASSQGTGTPRGDQPQHF.

This clonotype was detected many times. This rearrangement joins TRBV28 to TRBJ2-7, with 7 nucleotides matching TRBD1. CDR3 length equals 14 residues. J lost 2 bases, V lost 6 bases, and 7 bases had no gene match. CDR1 is MDHEN, CDR2 SYDVKM, per germline. DNA for the CDR3: TGTGCCAGCAGCTCCGGGACAGTCCCCTACGAGCAGTACTTC. Its protein product is CASSSGTVPYEQYF.

This clonotype was picked up many times. The chain employs TRBV12-3 or TRBV12-4 and TRBJ1-4, with D unresolved. CDR3 length equals 13 residues. Trimming left V 5 bases short and J 4 bases short, with 8 bases between. The CDR3 DNA follows: TGTGCCAGCAGTCCGACCGTTAATGAAAAACTGTTTTTT. Translation gives CASSPTVNEKLFF.

This clonotype was seen only a few times. This chain uses TRBV5-6 with TRBJ1-2, with a weak D call TRBD1 (5 bases). The CDR3 contains 14 residues. The V end lost 6 bases, the J end lost 4 bases, and 16 bases lay between the germline ends. Germline V CDR1 and CDR2: SGHDT, YYEEEE. The CDR3 DNA is TGTGCCAGCACCCCCGGAGGGGTCATCTATGGCTACACCTTC. Amino acids: CASTPGGVIYGYTF.

The sample holds a few counts of this clonotype. The J gene is TRBJ2-5, the V gene TRBV15; the D gene is possibly TRBD1 (5 bases). This CDR3 spans 11 amino acids. Trimming removed 6 bases at V and 5 bases at J, with 7 bases between. Per germline, CDR1 LNHNV and CDR2 YYDKDF (reference sequence). CDR3 residues: CATRGVETQYF. The DNA of the CDR3 is TGTGCCACCAGAGGGGTGGAGACCCAGTACTTC.

In its sample, this clonotype was seen many times. The chain uses TRBV19 and TRBJ2-3; no clear D. Germline lookup yields CDR1 LNHDA and CDR2 SQIVND (reference sequence). This CDR3 region has 11 residues. Trimming removed 4 bases at V and 6 bases at J, with 5 bases between. Here the CDR3 DNA reads TGTGCCAGTAGTAGATGGGATACGCAGTATTTT. It translates to CASSRWDTQYF. Supplemented by reference TRBV19 and TRBJ2-3, the full variable domain reads DGGITQSPKYLFRKEGQNVTLSCEQNLNHDAMYWYRQDPGQGLRLIYYSQIVNDFQKGDIAEGYSVSREKKESFPLTVTSAQKNPTAFYLCASSRWDTQYFGPGTRLTVL.

The table lists this clonotype with many counts. V gene TRBV29-1 combines with J gene TRBJ2-7, with 7 bases matching TRBD1. The V gene end was trimmed by 0 bases and the J gene end by 6 bases; junction bases not matched to a gene: 8. Germline values: CDR1 SQVTM, CDR2 ANQGSEA. The CDR3 runs to 14 residues. CDR3 sequence reads: CSVEDPDRDREQYF. CDR3 in DNA: TGCAGCGTTGAAGATCCCGACAGGGACCGCGAGCAGTACTTC.

This clonotype showed up just a few times. The rearrangement uses TRBV12-3 or TRBV12-4 and TRBJ1-5; 10 bases fit TRBD1. V lost 4 bases, J lost 6 bases, and 12 bases stayed unmatched. This CDR3 has 17 amino acids. CDR3 DNA: TGTGCCAGCAGTTGGGACAGGGGTGTGAAGGGGAGTCAGCCCCAGCATTTT. It translates to CASSWDRGVKGSQPQHF.

This clonotype was picked up a small number of times. The rearrangement links TRBV5-1 to TRBJ2-7, with D perhaps given as TRBD1 or TRBD2 (6 bases each). The CDR3 totals 15 residues. Deletions cut 3 bases from V and 3 bases from J, with 16 bases between. The germline V gene encodes CDR1 SGHRS and CDR2 YFSETQ. The CDR3 DNA reads TGCGCCAGCAGCTCGGGGGCGGGACTGAACTACGAGCAGTACTTC. This sequence encodes CASSSGAGLNYEQYF.

Ten or more counts support this clonotype. V and J are TRBV27 and TRBJ2-3, with 8 bases that match TRBD2. The CDR3 has 13 amino acids. Germline trimming cut 5 bases from V and 4 bases from J; bases unmatched to any gene: 2. From germline, CDR1 is MNHEY and CDR2 SMNVEV (reference sequence). CDR3 residues: CASSGGLADTQYF. Here the CDR3 DNA reads TGTGCCAGCAGTGGGGGACTAGCAGATACGCAGTATTTT.

The rearrangement uses TRBV27 and TRBJ2-2; D remains unclear. From germline, CDR1 is MNHEY and CDR2 SMNVEV (reference sequence). CDR3 length equals 13 residues. Trimming removed 5 bases at V and 6 bases at J, with 10 bases between. CDR3 in amino acids: CASSPASPGELFF. The CDR3 nucleotides read TGTGCCAGCAGTCCCGCATCCCCCGGGGAGCTGTTTTTT.